What follows describes a single T cell receptor (beta chain). Its specificity is not known. This sample stems from a study of shared clonotypes between healthy human individuals. Study in general: The study used three CD4 naive, three CD4 memory, two CD8 naive and one CD8 memory plate per donor.

Per the original methods: Sequence data from immunoSEQ were junction-only and lacked quality scores; consequently, filtering differed. Repertoires were generated with immunoSEQ multiplex PCR, while TCRdb's copy carries only in-frame clones and drops some. The V and J calls and clone size are taken from that table; D and trimming were inferred from the DNA. The sample lists fewer than 400,000 clones; approximately 79% were seen once. Study-wide findings and caveats: With four donors compared, approximately 5% of naive CD4 clonotypes were shared.

The CDR3 spans 14 residues. Germline trimming cut 4 bases from V and 9 bases from J; bases unmatched to any gene: 6. The germline CDR1 and CDR2 sequences are SGHNT and YYREEE (reference sequence). The sequenced material came from memory CD4+ T cells sorted from blood. The subset denotes: CD45RA-negative fraction. This chain connects TRBV5-4 to TRBJ2-1; TRBD2 matches 11 bases. The TCR originated in a man aged 25 to 40 in good health. Here the CDR3 DNA reads TGTGCCAGCAGCATAGCGGGAGGGGGAGGTGAGCAGTTCTTC. The encoded protein is CASSIAGGGGEQFF.